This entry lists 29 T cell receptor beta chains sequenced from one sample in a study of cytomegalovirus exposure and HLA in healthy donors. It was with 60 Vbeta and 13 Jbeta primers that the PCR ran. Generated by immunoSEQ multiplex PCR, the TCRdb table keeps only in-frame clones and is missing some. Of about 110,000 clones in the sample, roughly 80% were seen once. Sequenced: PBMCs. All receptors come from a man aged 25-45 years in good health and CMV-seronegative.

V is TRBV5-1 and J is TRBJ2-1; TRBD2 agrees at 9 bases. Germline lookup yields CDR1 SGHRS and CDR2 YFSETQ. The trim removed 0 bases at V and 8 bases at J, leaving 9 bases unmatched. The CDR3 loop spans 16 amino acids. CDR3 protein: CASSLGGTSILDEQFF. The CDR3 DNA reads TGCGCCAGCAGCTTGGGTGGGACTAGCATTTTGGATGAGCAGTTCTTC. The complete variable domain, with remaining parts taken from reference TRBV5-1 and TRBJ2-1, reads KAGVTQTPRYLIKTRGQQVTLSCSPISGHRSVSWYQQTPGQGLQFLFEYFSETQRNKGNFPGRFSGRQFSNSRSEMNVSTLELGDSALYLCASSLGGTSILDEQFFGPGTRLTVL.

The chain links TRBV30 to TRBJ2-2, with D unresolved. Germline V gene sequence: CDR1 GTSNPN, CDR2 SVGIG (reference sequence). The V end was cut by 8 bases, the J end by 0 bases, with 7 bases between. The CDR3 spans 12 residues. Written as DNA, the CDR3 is TGTGCCCTTATCCCGAACACCGGGGAGCTGTTTTTT. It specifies CALIPNTGELFF.

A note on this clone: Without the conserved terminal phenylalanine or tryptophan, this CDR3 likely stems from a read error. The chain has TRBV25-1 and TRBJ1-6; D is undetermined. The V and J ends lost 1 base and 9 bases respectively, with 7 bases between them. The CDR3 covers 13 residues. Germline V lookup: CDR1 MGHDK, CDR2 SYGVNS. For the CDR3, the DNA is TGTGCCAGCAGTGAATCCGAGGTTTCACCCCTCCACGTT. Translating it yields CASSESEVSPLHV.

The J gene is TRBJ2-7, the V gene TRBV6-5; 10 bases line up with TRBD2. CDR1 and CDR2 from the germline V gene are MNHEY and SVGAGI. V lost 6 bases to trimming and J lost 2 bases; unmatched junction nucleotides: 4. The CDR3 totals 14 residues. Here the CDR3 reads CASSPGLAAYEQYF. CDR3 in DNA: TGTGCCAGCAGCCCTGGACTAGCGGCCTACGAGCAGTACTTC.

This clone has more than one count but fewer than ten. The CDR3 DNA follows: TGCGCCAGCAGCTTGGAGACACCCACCAAAAACATTCAGTACTTC. Translated, it gives CASSLETPTKNIQYF. The chain recombines TRBV5-1 with TRBJ2-4, with D unclear. Looked up from germline, CDR1 is SGHRS and CDR2 is YFSETQ. This CDR3 comprises 15 residues. V was shortened by 0 bases and J by 2 bases, with 9 bases between the two germline ends.

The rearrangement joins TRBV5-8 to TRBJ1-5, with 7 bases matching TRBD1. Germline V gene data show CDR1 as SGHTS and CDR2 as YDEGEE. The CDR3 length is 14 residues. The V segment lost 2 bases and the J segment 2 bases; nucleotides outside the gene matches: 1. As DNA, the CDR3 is TGTGCCAGCAGCTTAGGGGGCCGCAATCAGCCCCAGCATTTT. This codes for CASSLGGRNQPQHF.

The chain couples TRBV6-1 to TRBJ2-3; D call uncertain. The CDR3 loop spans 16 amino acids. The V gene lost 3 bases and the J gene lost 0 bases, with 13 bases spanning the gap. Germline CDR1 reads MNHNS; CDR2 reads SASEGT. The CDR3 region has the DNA TGTGCCAGCAGTGACCGTCGACTGTCTAGCACAGATACGCAGTATTTT. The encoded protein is CASSDRRLSSTDTQYF.

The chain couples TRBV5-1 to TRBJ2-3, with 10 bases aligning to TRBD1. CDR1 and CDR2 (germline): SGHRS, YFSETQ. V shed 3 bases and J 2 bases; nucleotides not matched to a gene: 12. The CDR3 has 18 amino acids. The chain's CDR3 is CASSYFTGTGANTDTQYF. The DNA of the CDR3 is TGCGCCAGCAGCTATTTTACCGGGACAGGGGCTAACACAGATACGCAGTATTTT.

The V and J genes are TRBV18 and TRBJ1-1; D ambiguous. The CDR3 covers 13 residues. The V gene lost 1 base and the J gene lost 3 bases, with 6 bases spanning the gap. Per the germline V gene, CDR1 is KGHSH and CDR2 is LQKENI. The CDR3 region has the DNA TGTGCCAGCTCACCACGGCAGGACACTGAAGCTTTCTTT. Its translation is CASSPRQDTEAFF.

In nucleotides, the CDR3 is TGTGCCACCACACAGGGGGCGATCTCTGGAAACACCATATATTTT. Its protein is CATTQGAISGNTIYF. The rearrangement joins TRBV28 to TRBJ1-3, with TRBD1 matching 9 bases. CDR3 length: 15 residues. Germline trimming cut 10 bases from V and 0 bases from J; bases unmatched to any gene: 7. In germline, CDR1 is MDHEN, CDR2 SYDVKM. The whole variable domain, remainder taken from reference TRBV28 and TRBJ1-3, is DVKVTQSSRYLVKRTGEKVFLECVQDMDHENMFWYRQDPGLGLRLIYFSYDVKMKEKGDIPEGYSVSREKKERFSLILESASTNQTSMYLCATTQGAISGNTIYFGEGSWLTVV.

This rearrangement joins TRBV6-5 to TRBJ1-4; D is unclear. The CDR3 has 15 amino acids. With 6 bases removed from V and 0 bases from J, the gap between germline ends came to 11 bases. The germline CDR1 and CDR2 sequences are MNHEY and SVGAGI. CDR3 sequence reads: CASSRTRATNEKLFF. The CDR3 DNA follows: TGTGCCAGCAGCCGCACGAGGGCAACTAATGAAAAACTGTTTTTT.

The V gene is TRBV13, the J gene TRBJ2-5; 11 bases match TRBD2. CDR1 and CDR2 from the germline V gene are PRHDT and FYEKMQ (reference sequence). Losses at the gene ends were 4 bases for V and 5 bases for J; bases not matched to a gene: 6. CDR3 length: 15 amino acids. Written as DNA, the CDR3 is TGTGCCAGCAGCTCCCGACTAGCGGGATCGGAGACCCAGTACTTC. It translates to CASSSRLAGSETQYF.

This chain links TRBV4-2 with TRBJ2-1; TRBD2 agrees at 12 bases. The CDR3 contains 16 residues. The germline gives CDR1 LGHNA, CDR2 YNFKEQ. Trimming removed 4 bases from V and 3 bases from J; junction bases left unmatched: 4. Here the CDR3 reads CASSRTSGTDYNEQFF. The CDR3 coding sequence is TGTGCCAGCAGCCGGACTAGCGGGACCGACTACAATGAGCAGTTCTTC.

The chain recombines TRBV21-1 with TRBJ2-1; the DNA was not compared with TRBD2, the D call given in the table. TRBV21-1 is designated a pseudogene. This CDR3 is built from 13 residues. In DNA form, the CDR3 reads TGTGCCAGCACTGGACTAGCGGGACATGAGCAGTTCTTC. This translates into CASTGLAGHEQFF.

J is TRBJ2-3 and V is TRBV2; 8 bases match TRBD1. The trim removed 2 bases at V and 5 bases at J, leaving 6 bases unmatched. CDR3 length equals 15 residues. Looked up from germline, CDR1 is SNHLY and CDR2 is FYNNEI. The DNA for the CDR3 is TGTGCCAGCAGTGAAAGGCAGGGGGCTGTAGATACGCAGTATTTT. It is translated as CASSERQGAVDTQYF.

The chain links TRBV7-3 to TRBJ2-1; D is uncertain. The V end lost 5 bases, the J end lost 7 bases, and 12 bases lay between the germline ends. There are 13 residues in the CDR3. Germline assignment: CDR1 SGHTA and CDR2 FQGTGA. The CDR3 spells CASSGGQWNEQFF. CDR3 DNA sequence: TGTGCCAGCAGCGGTGGGCAGTGGAATGAGCAGTTCTTC. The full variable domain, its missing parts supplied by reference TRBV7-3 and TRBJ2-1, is GAGVSQTPSNKVTEKGKYVELRCDPISGHTALYWYRQSLGQGPEFLIYFQGTGAADDSGLPNDRFFAVRPEGSVSTLKIQRTERGDSAVYLCASSGGQWNEQFFGPGTRLTVL.

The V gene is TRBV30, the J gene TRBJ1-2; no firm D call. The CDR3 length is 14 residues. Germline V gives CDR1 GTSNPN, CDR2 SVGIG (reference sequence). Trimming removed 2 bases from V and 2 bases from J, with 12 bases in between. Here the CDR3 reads CAWSHSWSNYGYTF. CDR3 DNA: TGTGCCTGGAGTCACTCCTGGTCCAACTATGGCTACACCTTC.

Here the CDR3 reads CAISTTGFPSNTGELFF. The CDR3 bases are TGTGCCATCAGCACGACAGGGTTCCCATCCAACACCGGGGAGCTGTTTTTT. This chain uses TRBV10-3 with TRBJ2-2; 7 nucleotides align to TRBD1. This CDR3 spans 17 amino acids. With V trimmed by 6 bases and J by 2 bases, 12 bases remained unmatched. Germline V lookup: CDR1 ENHRY, CDR2 SYGVKD.

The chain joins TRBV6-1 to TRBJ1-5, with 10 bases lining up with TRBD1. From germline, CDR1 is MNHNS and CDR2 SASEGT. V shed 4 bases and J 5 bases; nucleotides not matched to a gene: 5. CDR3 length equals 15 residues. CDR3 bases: TGTGCCAGCAGTGCTAGAGGACAGGGGGATCAGCCCCAGCATTTT. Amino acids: CASSARGQGDQPQHF.

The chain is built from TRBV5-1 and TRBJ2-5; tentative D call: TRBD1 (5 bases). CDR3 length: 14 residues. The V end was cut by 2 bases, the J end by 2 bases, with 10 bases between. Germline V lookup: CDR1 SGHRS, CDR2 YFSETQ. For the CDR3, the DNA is TGCGCCAGCAGCTTATCTGGGGCTCAAGAGACCCAGTACTTC. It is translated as CASSLSGAQETQYF.

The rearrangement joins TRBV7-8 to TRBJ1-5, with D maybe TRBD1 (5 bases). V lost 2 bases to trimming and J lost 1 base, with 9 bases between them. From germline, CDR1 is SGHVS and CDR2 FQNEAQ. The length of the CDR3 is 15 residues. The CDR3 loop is CASSLNGGSNQPQHF. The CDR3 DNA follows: TGTGCCAGCAGCTTAAACGGGGGGAGCAATCAGCCCCAGCATTTT.

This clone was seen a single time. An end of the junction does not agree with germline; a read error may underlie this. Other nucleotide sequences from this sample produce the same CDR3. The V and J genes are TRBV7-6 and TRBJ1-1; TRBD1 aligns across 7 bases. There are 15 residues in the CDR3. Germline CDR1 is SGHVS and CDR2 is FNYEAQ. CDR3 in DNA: TGTGCCAGCAGCTTAGGATCCACAGGGGCCGGTGAAGCCTTCTTT. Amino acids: CASSLGSTGAGEAFF.

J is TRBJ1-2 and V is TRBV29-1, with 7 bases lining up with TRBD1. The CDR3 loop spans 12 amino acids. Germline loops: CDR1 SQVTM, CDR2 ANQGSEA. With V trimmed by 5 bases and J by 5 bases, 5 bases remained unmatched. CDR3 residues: CSVSTGDYGYTF. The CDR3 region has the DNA TGCAGCGTTTCAACAGGGGATTATGGCTACACCTTC.

The CDR3 spells CASSRPGRPETQYF. CDR3 coding DNA: TGTGCCAGCAGCCGACCAGGGCGGCCAGAGACCCAGTACTTC. The genes are TRBV7-8 and TRBJ2-5; D possibly corresponds to TRBD1 (5 bases). V lost 5 bases to trimming and J lost 4 bases, with 14 bases between them. The CDR3 is 14 residues long. CDR1 and CDR2 (germline): SGHVS, FQNEAQ.

CDR3 nucleotide sequence: TGTGCCAGCAGTGAAGTGGGAGGTGCCTACGAGCAGTACTTC. Its protein product is CASSEVGGAYEQYF. The J gene is TRBJ2-7, the V gene TRBV6-1, with a weak D call TRBD2 (6 bases). The ends were cut back, 1 base at V and 2 bases at J, with 9 bases in the middle. CDR3 size: 14 residues. Germline loops: CDR1 MNHNS, CDR2 SASEGT.

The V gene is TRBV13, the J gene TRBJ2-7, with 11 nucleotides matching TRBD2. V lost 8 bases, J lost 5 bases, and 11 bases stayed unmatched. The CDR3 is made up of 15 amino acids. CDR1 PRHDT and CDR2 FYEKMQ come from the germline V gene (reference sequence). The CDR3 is CASRPGTSGFHEQYF. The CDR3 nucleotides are TGTGCCAGCCGTCCCGGGACTAGCGGTTTTCACGAGCAGTACTTC.

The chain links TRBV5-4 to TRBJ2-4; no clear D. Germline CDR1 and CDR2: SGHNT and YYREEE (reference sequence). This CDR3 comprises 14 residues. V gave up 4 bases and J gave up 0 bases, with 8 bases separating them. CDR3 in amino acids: CASSPQLAKNIQYF. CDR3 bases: TGTGCCAGCAGCCCGCAACTAGCCAAAAACATTCAGTACTTC. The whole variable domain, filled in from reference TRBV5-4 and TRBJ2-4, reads ETGVTQSPTHLIKTRGQQVTLRCSSQSGHNTVSWYQQALGQGPQFIFQYYREEENGRGNFPPRFSGLQFPNYSSELNVNALELDDSALYLCASSPQLAKNIQYFGAGTRLSVL.

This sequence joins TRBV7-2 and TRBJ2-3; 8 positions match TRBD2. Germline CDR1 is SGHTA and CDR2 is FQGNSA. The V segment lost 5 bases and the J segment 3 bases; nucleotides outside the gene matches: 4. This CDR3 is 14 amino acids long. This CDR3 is CASSQQRGTDTQYF. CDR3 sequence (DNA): TGTGCCAGCAGCCAACAGCGGGGGACAGATACGCAGTATTTT.

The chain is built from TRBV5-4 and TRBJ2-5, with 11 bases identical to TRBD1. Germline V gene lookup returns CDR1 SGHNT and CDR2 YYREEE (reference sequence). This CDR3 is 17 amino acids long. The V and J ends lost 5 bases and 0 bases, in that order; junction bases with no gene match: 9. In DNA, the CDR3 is TGTGCCAGCAGTTTTGGAGGGACAGGGGGATACCAAGAGACCCAGTACTTC. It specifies CASSFGGTGGYQETQYF.